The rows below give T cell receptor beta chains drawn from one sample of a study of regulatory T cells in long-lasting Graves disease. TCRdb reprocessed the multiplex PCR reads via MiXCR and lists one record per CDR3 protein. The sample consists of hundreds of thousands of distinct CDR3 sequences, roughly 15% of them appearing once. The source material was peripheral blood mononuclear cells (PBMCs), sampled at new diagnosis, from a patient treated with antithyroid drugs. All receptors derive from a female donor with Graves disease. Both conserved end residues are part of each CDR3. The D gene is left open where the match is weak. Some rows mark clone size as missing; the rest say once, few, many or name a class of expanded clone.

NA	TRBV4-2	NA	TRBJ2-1	TGTGCCAGCAGCCCTTCTGAAGGGGCGAGGGACAATGAGCAGTTCTTC	CASSPSEGARDNEQFF
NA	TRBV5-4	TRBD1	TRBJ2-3	TGTGCCAGCATCCGCGGACAGGACACAGATACGCAGTATTTT	CASIRGQDTDTQYF
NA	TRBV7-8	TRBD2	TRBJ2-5	TGTGCCAGCAGCTTAAGAACTAGCGGAGAACTCCAAGAGACCCAGTACTTC	CASSLRTSGELQETQYF
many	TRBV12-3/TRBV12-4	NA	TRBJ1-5	TGTGCCAGCAGTTTTAGGCATGTGGGGCAGGTACTAGGGCCCCAGCATTTT	CASSFRHVGQVLGPQHF
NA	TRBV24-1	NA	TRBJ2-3	TGTGCCACCAGTGACCGGGACGGCGGAGATACGCAGTGTTTT	CATSDRDGGDTQCF
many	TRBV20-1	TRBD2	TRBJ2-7	TGCAGTGCTGGACTAGCGTCCGAGGGTGTCTACGAGCAGTACTTC	CSAGLASEGVYEQYF
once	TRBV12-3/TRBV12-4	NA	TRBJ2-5	TGTGCCAGCAGTTACTCGGCGGCTGCCCCTGAGCCAGAGACCCAGTACTTC	CASSYSAAAPEPETQYF
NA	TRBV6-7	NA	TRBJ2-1	TGTGCCAGCATTGTAACTTCCTACAATGAGCAGTTCTTC	CASIVTSYNEQFF
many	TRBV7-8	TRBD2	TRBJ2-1	TGTGCCAGCAGCCTAAGGACTAGCGGGAGTCCCTACAATGAGCAGTTCTTC	CASSLRTSGSPYNEQFF
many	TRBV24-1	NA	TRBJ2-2	TGTGCCACCAGTGATTCGGCAGGGACGGGGGCCGGGGAGCTGTTTTTT	CATSDSAGTGAGELFF
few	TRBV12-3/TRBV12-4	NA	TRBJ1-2	TGTGCCAGCAGTTTAAATCGTGGCTACACCTTC	CASSLNRGYTF
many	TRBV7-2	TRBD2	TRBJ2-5	TGTGCCAGCAGCTTAAACGGTGCGGTAGCGGGAGAAGAGACCCAGTACTTC	CASSLNGAVAGEETQYF
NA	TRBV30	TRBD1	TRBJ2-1	TGTGCCTGGAGTGTAAGCAGGGGGCTGAGAGAGGGCATCTACAATGAGCAGTTCTTC	CAWSVSRGLREGIYNEQFF
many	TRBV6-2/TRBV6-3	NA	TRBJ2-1	TGTGCCAGCAGTCCCATGTCCGACAGTTACAATGAGCAGTTCTTC	CASSPMSDSYNEQFF
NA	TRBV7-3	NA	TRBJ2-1	TGTGCCAGCAGCAGAAACAGGGTGGACAATGAGCAGTTCTTC	CASSRNRVDNEQFF
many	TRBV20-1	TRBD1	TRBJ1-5	TGCAGTGCTTCGACAGGGGGAGTGAATCAGCCCCAGCATTTT	CSASTGGVNQPQHF
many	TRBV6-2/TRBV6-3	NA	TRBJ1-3	TGTGCCAGCAGTGATCCTGGGACTGCAAAGAGTAACACCATATATTTT	CASSDPGTAKSNTIYF
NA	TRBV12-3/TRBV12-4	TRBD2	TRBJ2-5	TGTGCCAGCAGTTACTCCACTAGCGGGAGCCCAGAGACCCAGTACTTC	CASSYSTSGSPETQYF
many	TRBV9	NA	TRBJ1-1	TGTGCCAGCAGCGTAGACCCAGAGGCCCCAACACCGATGAACACTGAAGCTTTCTTT	CASSVDPEAPTPMNTEAFF
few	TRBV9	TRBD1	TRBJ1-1	TGTGCCAGCAGCACGGGACAGTTGGACACTGAAGCTTTCTTT	CASSTGQLDTEAFF
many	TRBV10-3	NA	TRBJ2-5	TGTGCCATCAGTGAGTCGGAGTTTGAGACCCAGTACTTC	CAISESEFETQYF
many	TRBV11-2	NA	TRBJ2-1	TGTGCCAGCAGCGTTTCAGGGGCCGGTTATACCAATGAGCAGTTCTTC	CASSVSGAGYTNEQFF
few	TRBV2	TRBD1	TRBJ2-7	TGTGCCAGCAGTGAAGCTGGGACAGCTACCGCCGAGCAGTACTTC	CASSEAGTATAEQYF
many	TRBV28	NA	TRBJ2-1	TGTGCCAGCAGTTTTCCCCTTTTGGTCAATGAGCAGTTCTTC	CASSFPLLVNEQFF
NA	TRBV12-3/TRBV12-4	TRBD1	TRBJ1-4	TGTGCCAGCAGTCGGACAGGGGGCGGTGGAAAACTGTTTTTT	CASSRTGGGGKLFF
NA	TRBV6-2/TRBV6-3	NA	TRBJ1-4	TGTGCCAGCCGTCATGCAACTAATGAAAAACTGTTTTTT	CASRHATNEKLFF
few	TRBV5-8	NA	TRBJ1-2	TGTGCCAGCAGCTTCGGCCGTCGGCGTATTAACTATGGCTACACCTTC	CASSFGRRRINYGYTF
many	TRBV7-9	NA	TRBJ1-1	TGTGCCAGCAGCCCAAGCCAGACTGAAGCTTTCTTT	CASSPSQTEAFF
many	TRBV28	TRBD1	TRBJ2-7	TGTGCCAGCAGTTTATTCCGGACAGGAACATACGAGCAGTACTTC	CASSLFRTGTYEQYF
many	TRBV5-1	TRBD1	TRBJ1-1	TGCGCCAGCAGCCCGCGCGCGGGACAGGGGACTGAAGCTTTCTTT	CASSPRAGQGTEAFF
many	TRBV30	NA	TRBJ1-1	TGTGCCTGGAGCAAAGACAGGTGGACCACTGAAGCTTTCTTT	CAWSKDRWTTEAFF
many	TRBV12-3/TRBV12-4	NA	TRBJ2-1	TGTGCCAGCAGTTTAAACCCTGGCGGTGAGCAGTTCTTC	CASSLNPGGEQFF